The sequence of this TCR beta chain was determined in a study of blood T cell repertoires in COVID-19. Turning to the study itself: Some COVID-19 samples were acute and others convalescent; all came from the United States, Italy and Spain. The cDNA or gDNA used as material had been derived from T cells, B-cell-depleted T cells, or PBMCs.

Original processing methods: Nucleated cell counts were estimated from reference gene primer amplification. Assay used: immunoSEQ multiplex PCR; TCRdb lists only in-frame clones, some missing. V, J and clone size derive from that table, while D and trimming were established from the DNA sequence. The data hold around 250,000 clones, with approximately 86% observed a single time. A few counts support this clone. This TCR came from a woman between 55 and 75 years old who had recovered from COVID-19. Input material: peripheral blood.

CDR3 protein: CASSLAVASGEQYF. The CDR3 DNA reads TGCGCCAGCAGCTTGGCCGTAGCCTCCGGAGAGCAGTACTTC. The V gene is TRBV5-1, the J gene TRBJ2-7; the D is unclear. Trimming pared 0 bases from V and 7 bases from J, leaving 14 bases between. This CDR3 has 14 residues. In germline, CDR1 is SGHRS, CDR2 YFSETQ.